This TCR beta chain stems from a study of blood T cell repertoires in COVID-19 (dated by TCRdb to 2018 to 2021). In the study overall: The collaborator samples originated in the United States, Italy and Spain and spanned the acute and convalescent phases of COVID-19. The prospective study material was composed of cDNA or gDNA derived from T cells, B-cell-depleted T cells, or PBMCs. The dataset comprised deeply sampled blood TCRbeta repertoires from subjects exposed to, actively infected with, or recovered from COVID-19. The repertoires were made available in a free public database intended to serve as a resource for research on the immune response to SARS-CoV-2. The samples were drawn from two sources: the first 160 participants of the ongoing ImmuneRACE study, and 950 to 1,500 subjects contributed by 6 global collaborators. Nearly every sample came with metadata listing a de-identified subject ID, COVID-19 status, age in years and sex. Where HLA class I and class II types were available, the types were taken from metadata supplied by the sample provider, not from assay-based typing. The research as a whole found: How much clinical and demographic metadata was included differed by source and by participant, and the metadata was provided uncurated.

Participants in the prospective study were aged about 18 to 100 years, lived in 24 United States geographic areas, and enrolled through a virtual design. To assign participants to cohorts, the prospective study relied on clinical history that participants themselves reported in a screening survey and a study questionnaire. Exposed participants had been in contact, within 2 weeks of entering the study, with a person who had a PCR-confirmed or clinician-diagnosed case of COVID-19. In the prospective study, whole blood, serum and a nasopharyngeal or oropharyngeal swab were collected from each participant by mobile phlebotomists. Additional blood draws and questionnaires over an approximately two-month period could optionally be provided by prospective study participants. Prospective study blood samples were shipped either frozen or at room temperature before DNA extraction. Remarks on this clone: This clone's antigen is unknown. No base qualities exist here, and no much larger clone lies one base off it.

The immunoSEQ Assay, a bias-controlled multiplex PCR, was used to amplify TCRbeta CDR3 regions from genomic DNA. Per the authors' processing: Nucleated cell counts per sample were estimated from amplification of reference gene primers within the assay. To quantify the absolute abundance of each unique TCRbeta CDR3 rearrangement, sequence reads were collapsed and filtered. For each sample, productive Simpson clonality was calculated as the square root of Simpson's diversity index over productive rearrangements. TCRdb took this table from immuneACCESS and kept in-frame rearrangements with V and J called. Such tables lack part of the clones; where checked against another copy, unresolved V genes explain under half of the gap, and the rest is unexplained. V and J calls and clone size are given by that table; D and trimming were obtained from the DNA. This sample holds 280,000 or so clones; 89% were observed only once. The ten largest clones add up to less than 3.5% of the sample.

The sequencing sample was made of PBMCs or T cells enriched from blood (not recorded which). The TCR was taken from a woman aged 45-65 years who had been exposed to COVID-19.

DNA sequence: TGTGCCAGCAGCCCTCGGGATTTAGCCAAAAACATTCAGTACTTC. Its protein is CASSPRDLAKNIQYF. In this chain, TRBV6-2 or TRBV6-3 is recombined with TRBJ2-4, and the D gene may be TRBD2, 5 bases matching. CDR1 and CDR2 are read off the germline V gene as MNHEY and SVGEGT. The CDR3 runs 15 amino acids, cysteine and phenylalanine included. The only DNA kept is the CDR3, 45 bases in frame from the first base. V is clipped by 6 bases and J by 0 bases, and the sequence between their germline boundaries is 12 bases long.